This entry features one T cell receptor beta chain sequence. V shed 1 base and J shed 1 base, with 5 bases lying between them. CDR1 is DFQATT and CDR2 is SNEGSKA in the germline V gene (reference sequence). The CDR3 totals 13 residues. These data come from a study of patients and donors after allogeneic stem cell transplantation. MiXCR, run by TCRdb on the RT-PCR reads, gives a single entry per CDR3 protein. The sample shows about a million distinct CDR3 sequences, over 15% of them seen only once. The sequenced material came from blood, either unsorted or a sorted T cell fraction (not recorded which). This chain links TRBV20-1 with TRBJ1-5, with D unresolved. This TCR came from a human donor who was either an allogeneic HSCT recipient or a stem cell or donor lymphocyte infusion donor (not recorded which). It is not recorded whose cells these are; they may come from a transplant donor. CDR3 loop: CSARGTSNQPQHF. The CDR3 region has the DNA TGCAGTGCTAGAGGTACCAGCAATCAGCCCCAGCATTTT.